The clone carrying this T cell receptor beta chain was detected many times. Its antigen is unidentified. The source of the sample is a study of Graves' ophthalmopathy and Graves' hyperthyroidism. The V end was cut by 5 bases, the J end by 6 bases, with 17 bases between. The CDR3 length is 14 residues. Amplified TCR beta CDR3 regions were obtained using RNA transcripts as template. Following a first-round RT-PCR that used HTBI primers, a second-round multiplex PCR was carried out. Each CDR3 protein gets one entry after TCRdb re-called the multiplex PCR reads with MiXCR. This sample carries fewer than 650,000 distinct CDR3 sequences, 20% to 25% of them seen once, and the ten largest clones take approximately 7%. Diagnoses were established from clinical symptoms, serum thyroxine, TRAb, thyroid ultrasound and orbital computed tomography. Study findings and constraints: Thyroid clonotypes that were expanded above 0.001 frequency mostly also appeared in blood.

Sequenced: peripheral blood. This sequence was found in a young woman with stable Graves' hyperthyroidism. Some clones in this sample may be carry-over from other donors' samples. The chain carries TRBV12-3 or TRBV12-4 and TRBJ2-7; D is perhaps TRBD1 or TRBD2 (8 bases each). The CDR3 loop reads CASSTQGAGGEQYF. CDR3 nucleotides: TGTGCCAGCAGTACTCAGGGGGCGGGGGGCGAGCAGTACTTC.